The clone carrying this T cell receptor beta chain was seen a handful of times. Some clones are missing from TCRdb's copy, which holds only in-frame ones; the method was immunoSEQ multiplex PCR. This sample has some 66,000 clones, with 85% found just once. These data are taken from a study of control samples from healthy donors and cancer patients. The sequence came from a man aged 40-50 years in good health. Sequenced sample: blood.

The CDR3 spells CASRKLTDTGELFF. The DNA for the CDR3 is TGTGCCAGTAGAAAGTTGACAGACACCGGGGAGCTGTTTTTT. The J gene is TRBJ2-2, the V gene TRBV19; TRBD1 might be the D (5 bases). With 6 bases removed from V and 3 bases from J, the gap between germline ends came to 11 bases. CDR3 length: 14 amino acids. Germline V gene lookup returns CDR1 LNHDA and CDR2 SQIVND (reference sequence).